This TCR beta chain is from a study of blood T cell repertoires in COVID-19. TCRdb keeps only in-frame clones here, not all; method: immunoSEQ multiplex PCR. The table lists tens of thousands of clones, 85% to 90% of them singletons. The CDR3 has 15 amino acids. Germline-derived CDR1 and CDR2 are SGHRS and YFSETQ. Trimming shortened V by 1 base and J by 0 bases, and 11 bases separated the two germline ends. The TCR comes from a man aged 65-85 years with acute or convalescent COVID-19. The sequenced sample was peripheral blood. The chain carries TRBV5-1 and TRBJ2-7; weak D call: TRBD2 (6 bases). CDR3 amino acids: CASSLSAGISYEQYF. The CDR3 DNA sequence: TGCGCCAGCAGCTTGTCTGCGGGGATCTCCTACGAGCAGTACTTC.